The entry below describes one T cell receptor beta chain. Antigen unknown. Nominally healthy donors were sampled, though unrecorded immune exposures were likely. The sample originates from a study of cytomegalovirus exposure and HLA in healthy donors. Study results and limitations: The availability of immune exposure information extended only to CMV serostatus. As a later analysis showed, a missense DCLRE1C variant was linked to trimming of TCR beta V- and J-genes. Reports state that TCR beta sequences accurately predicted most subjects' HLA-A and HLA-B alleles.

The CDR3 covers 15 residues. CDR1 and CDR2 (germline): SGHRS, YFSETQ. The ends lost 4 bases at V and 6 bases at J; junction bases unmatched: 8. Primers for the PCR totalled 60 Vbeta and 13 Jbeta. Produced via immunoSEQ multiplex PCR; TCRdb's table is partial and in-frame only. The top ten hold about 2% of the sample, which has about 200,000 clones, around 79% seen once. This sequence originates from a male donor in good health and CMV-seronegative. The J gene is TRBJ1-4, the V gene TRBV5-1; 8 positions agree with TRBD1. Input material: PBMCs. CDR3 region: CASSRGQGRDEKLFF. CDR3 nucleotide sequence: TGCGCCAGCAGCCGAGGACAGGGAAGGGATGAAAAACTGTTTTTT.